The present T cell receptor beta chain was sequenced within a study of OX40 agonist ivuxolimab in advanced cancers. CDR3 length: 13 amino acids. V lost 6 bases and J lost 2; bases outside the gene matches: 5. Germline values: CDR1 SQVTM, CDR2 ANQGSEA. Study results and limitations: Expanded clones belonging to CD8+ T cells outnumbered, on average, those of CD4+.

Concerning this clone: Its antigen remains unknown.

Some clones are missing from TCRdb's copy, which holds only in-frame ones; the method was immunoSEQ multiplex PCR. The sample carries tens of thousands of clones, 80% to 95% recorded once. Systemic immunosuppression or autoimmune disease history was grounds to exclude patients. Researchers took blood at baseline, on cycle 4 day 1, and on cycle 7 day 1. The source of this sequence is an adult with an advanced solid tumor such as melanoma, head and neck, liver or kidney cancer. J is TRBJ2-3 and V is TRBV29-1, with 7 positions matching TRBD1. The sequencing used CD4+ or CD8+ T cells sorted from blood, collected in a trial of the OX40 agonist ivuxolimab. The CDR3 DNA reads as TGCAGCGTCAAGGGACAGCTCACAGATACGCAGTATTTT. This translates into CSVKGQLTDTQYF.